The 17 T cell receptor beta chains below come from one sample, sequenced in a study of cytomegalovirus exposure and HLA in healthy donors. A multiplex PCR was run with 60 Vbeta primers and 13 Jbeta primers. Sequencing was performed with immunoSEQ multiplex PCR; in TCRdb, only in-frame clones are kept and a portion is missing. The sample has approximately 73,000 clones, roughly 80% seen once; the top ten hold about 22%. The specimen sequenced was PBMCs. The source of these receptors is a woman in her thirties or forties in good health and CMV-seropositive.

V is TRBV5-1 and J is TRBJ2-3; tentative D call: TRBD2 (5 bases). Trimming took 1 base from V and 0 from J, leaving 18 bases between them. Looked up from germline, CDR1 is SGHRS and CDR2 is YFSETQ. This CDR3 comprises 18 residues. The CDR3 DNA reads TGCGCCAGCAGCTTGAGCCCGACGGGGTCCACTAGCACAGATACGCAGTATTTT. The encoded protein is CASSLSPTGSTSTDTQYF. The complete variable domain, with remaining parts taken from reference TRBV5-1 and TRBJ2-3, reads KAGVTQTPRYLIKTRGQQVTLSCSPISGHRSVSWYQQTPGQGLQFLFEYFSETQRNKGNFPGRFSGRQFSNSRSEMNVSTLELGDSALYLCASSLSPTGSTSTDTQYFGPGTRLTVL.

This chain connects TRBV30 to TRBJ2-7; 7 bases align to TRBD1. Germline-derived CDR1 and CDR2 are GTSNPN and SVGIG (reference sequence). The CDR3 is 14 amino acids. Unmatched junction bases numbered 8, after V lost 2 bases and J lost 4 bases. CDR3 protein: CAWSSDRDGYEQYF. The CDR3 coding sequence is TGTGCCTGGAGTTCAGACAGGGATGGGTACGAGCAGTACTTC.

The chain links TRBV6-1 to TRBJ2-3; no reliable D call. CDR3 length equals 14 residues. Germline V lookup: CDR1 MNHNS, CDR2 SASEGT. V lost 8 bases and J 9 bases, leaving 21 bases between the germline ends. In nucleotides, the CDR3 is TGTGCCAGCGCCACCGGGTTCTTGCTAGACACGCAGTATTTT. Translating gives CASATGFLLDTQYF.

The gene calls are TRBV28 and TRBJ1-5, with unresolved D. V shed 3 bases and J shed 3 bases, with 12 bases lying between them. From germline, CDR1 is MDHEN and CDR2 SYDVKM. The CDR3 is 15 residues long. In DNA form, the CDR3 reads TGTGCCAGCAGTTTGGGCGGGAGTTACAATCAGCCCCAGCATTTT. Its translation: CASSLGGSYNQPQHF.

The chain links TRBV5-4 to TRBJ2-5; TRBD2 is a possible D gene (5 bases). Germline lookup yields CDR1 SGHNT and CDR2 YYREEE (reference sequence). V was clipped by 2 bases and J by 4 bases, with 12 bases between them. The CDR3 consists of 14 residues. DNA of the CDR3: TGTGCCAGCAGCTTCGCCGGGGTATCAGAGACCCAGTACTTC. Translating it yields CASSFAGVSETQYF.

The DNA of the CDR3 is TGTGCCAGCAGCTTGAGGGCTAGCGGGGTCATGAGGGATACGCAGTATTTT. Amino acid sequence: CASSLRASGVMRDTQYF. The rearrangement joins TRBV5-6 to TRBJ2-3, with 9 bases fitting TRBD2. The germline gives CDR1 SGHDT, CDR2 YYEEEE. Trimming cost V 1 base and J 6 bases; bases outside gene matches: 12. This CDR3 comprises 17 residues.

This chain uses TRBV6-4 with TRBJ1-2, with a possible D match to TRBD1 (6 bases). The CDR3 runs to 15 residues. V lost 3 bases, J lost 4 bases, and 15 bases lay in between. CDR1 is MRHNA, CDR2 SNTAGT, per germline. The CDR3, as DNA: TGTGCCAGCAGTGAGGAATTCCAGGGGATCTATGGCTACACCTTC. Protein product: CASSEEFQGIYGYTF.

The gene calls are TRBV7-3 and TRBJ2-5; D possibly corresponds to TRBD2 (6 bases). Germline CDR1 reads SGHTA; CDR2 reads FQGTGA. Trimming took 2 bases from V and 5 from J, leaving 12 bases between them. CDR3 length: 14 amino acids. CDR3 DNA sequence: TGTGCCAGCAGCTTAGCGGGGATGGGGGAGACCCAGTACTTC. Its translation is CASSLAGMGETQYF.

This clone was detected only once. CDR3 in amino acids: CAWSAKGKGQVNTEAFF. CDR3 nucleotide sequence: TGTGCCTGGAGTGCGAAGGGTAAAGGACAGGTGAACACTGAAGCTTTCTTT. The V and J genes are TRBV30 and TRBJ1-1, with TRBD1 identical over 7 bases. The germline gives CDR1 GTSNPN, CDR2 SVGIG (reference sequence). Trimming removed 1 base from V and 0 bases from J; junction bases left unmatched: 11. CDR3 size: 17 residues.

This sequence joins TRBV6-5 and TRBJ1-2; possible D gene TRBD1, 5 bases. The CDR3 consists of 13 residues. Germline CDR1 reads MNHEY; CDR2 reads SVGAGI. Trimming cost V 4 bases and J 6 bases, with 12 bases left between them. CDR3 DNA sequence: TGTGCCAGCAGTTTTGGGGCCTGGGATGGCTACACCTTC. It specifies CASSFGAWDGYTF.

This sequence joins TRBV6-1 and TRBJ1-4; a possible D gene is TRBD1 (5 bases). Between the trimmed V and J ends, which lost 11 bases and 4 bases, there was a span of 11 bases. The CDR3 is 12 residues long. Germline CDR1 and CDR2: MNHNS and SASEGT. The CDR3 coding sequence is TGTGCCTGGGGCGCCCTTAATGAAAAACTGTTTTTT. It specifies CAWGALNEKLFF.

This rearrangement joins TRBV25-1 to TRBJ2-2; no firm D call. The CDR3 loop spans 14 amino acids. The germline gives CDR1 MGHDK, CDR2 SYGVNS. Trimming left V 5 bases short and J 5 bases short, with 12 bases between. CDR3 nucleotides: TGTGCCAGCAGTTCTGGCGGAATGACCGGGGAGCTGTTTTTT. Translated: CASSSGGMTGELFF.

CDR3 DNA sequence: TGCGCCAGCAGCCCGGGACACTCAACAGATACGCAGTATTTT. This codes for CASSPGHSTDTQYF. The V gene is TRBV5-1, the J gene TRBJ2-3; the D gene is possibly TRBD1 (6 bases). The length of the CDR3 is 14 residues. Trimming shortened V by 4 bases and J by 3 bases, and 12 bases separated the two germline ends. Germline lookup yields CDR1 SGHRS and CDR2 YFSETQ.

The V and J genes are TRBV27 and TRBJ2-1; 7 nucleotides align to TRBD1. V gave up 5 bases and J gave up 5 bases; unmatched junction bases: 15. This CDR3 region has 17 residues. Looked up from germline, CDR1 is MNHEY and CDR2 is SMNVEV (reference sequence). In nucleotides, the CDR3 is TGTGCCAGCAGTCTCTTACCCAGGGGGTCCGATGACAATGAGCAGTTCTTC. It codes for CASSLLPRGSDDNEQFF.

The chain links TRBV6-5 to TRBJ1-5, with D perhaps matching TRBD1 (5 bases). This CDR3 region has 15 residues. Germline lookup yields CDR1 MNHEY and CDR2 SVGAGI. V lost 2 bases and J lost 2, with 10 bases in between. CDR3 protein: CASSYGGNRNQPQHF. CDR3 nucleotides: TGTGCCAGCAGTTACGGGGGGAATCGCAATCAGCCCCAGCATTTT.

The J gene is TRBJ1-1, the V gene TRBV5-4; D is ambiguous. V dropped 7 bases and J dropped 0 bases, with 10 bases sitting between them. The CDR3 runs to 13 residues. CDR1 and CDR2 (germline): SGHNT, YYREEE (reference sequence). The CDR3 here is CASRGGLNTEAFF. The CDR3 nucleotides read TGTGCCAGCCGGGGAGGCCTGAACACTGAAGCTTTCTTT.

The chain has TRBV4-2 and TRBJ2-1, with 10 bases aligning to TRBD1. This CDR3 has 19 residues. Germline loops: CDR1 LGHNA, CDR2 YNFKEQ. V lost 4 bases, J lost 1 base, and 13 bases stayed unmatched. As DNA, the CDR3 is TGTGCCAGCAGCCGGAACGCGGCCGGGACAGGGGTTTCCTACAATGAGCAGTTCTTC. Translating it yields CASSRNAAGTGVSYNEQFF.